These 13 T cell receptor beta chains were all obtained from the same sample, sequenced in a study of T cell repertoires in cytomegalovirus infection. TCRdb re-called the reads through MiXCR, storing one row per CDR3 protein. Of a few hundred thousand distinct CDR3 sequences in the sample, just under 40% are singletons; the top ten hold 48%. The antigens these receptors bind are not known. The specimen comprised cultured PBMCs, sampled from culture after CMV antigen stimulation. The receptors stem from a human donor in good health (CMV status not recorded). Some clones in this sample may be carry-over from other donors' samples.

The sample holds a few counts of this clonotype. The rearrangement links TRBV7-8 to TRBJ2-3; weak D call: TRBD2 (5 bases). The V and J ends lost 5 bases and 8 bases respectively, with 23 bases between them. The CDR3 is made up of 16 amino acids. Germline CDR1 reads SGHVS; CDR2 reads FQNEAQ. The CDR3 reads CASSPMGSDKGATQYF. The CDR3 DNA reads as TGTGCCAGCAGCCCCATGGGGAGCGACAAAGGAGCTACGCAGTATTTT.

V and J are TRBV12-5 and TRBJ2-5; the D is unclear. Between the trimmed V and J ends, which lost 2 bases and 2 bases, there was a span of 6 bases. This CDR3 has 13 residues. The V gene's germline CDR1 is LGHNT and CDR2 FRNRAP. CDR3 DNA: TGTGCTAGTGGTTTGAACCTTCAAGAGACCCAGTACTTC. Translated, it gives CASGLNLQETQYF.

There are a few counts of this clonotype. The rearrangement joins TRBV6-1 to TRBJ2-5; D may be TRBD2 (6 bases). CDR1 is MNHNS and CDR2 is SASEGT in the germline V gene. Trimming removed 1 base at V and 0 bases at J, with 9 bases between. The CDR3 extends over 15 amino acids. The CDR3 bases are TGTGCCAGCAGTGAAGTAGGAGGGGACCAAGAGACCCAGTACTTC. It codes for CASSEVGGDQETQYF.

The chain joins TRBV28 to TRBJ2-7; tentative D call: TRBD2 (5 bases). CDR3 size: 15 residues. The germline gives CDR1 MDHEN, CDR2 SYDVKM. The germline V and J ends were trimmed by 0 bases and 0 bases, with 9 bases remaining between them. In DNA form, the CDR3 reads TGTGCCAGCAGTTTATGGGGAACTAGCTCCTACGAGCAGTACTTC. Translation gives CASSLWGTSSYEQYF.

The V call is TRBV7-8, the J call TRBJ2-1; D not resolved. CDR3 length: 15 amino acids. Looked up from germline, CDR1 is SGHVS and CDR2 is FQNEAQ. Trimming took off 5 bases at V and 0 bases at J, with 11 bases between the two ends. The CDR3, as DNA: TGTGCCAGCAGCGAAGAACCGAGCTCCTACAATGAGCAGTTCTTC. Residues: CASSEEPSSYNEQFF.

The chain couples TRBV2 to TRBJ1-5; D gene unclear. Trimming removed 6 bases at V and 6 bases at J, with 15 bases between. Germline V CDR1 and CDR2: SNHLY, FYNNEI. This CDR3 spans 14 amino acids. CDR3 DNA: TGTGCCAGCAGGGCGGGAGGGTATAGTCAGCCCCAGCATTTT. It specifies CASRAGGYSQPQHF.

CDR3 in DNA: TGTGCCAGCAGCGCCTCCCTGAGGACGGGGGAAAAACTGTTTTTT. Encoded protein: CASSASLRTGEKLFF. This chain links TRBV7-8 with TRBJ1-4, with D unclear. The length of the CDR3 is 15 residues. Germline CDR1 is SGHVS and CDR2 is FQNEAQ. V was cut by 5 bases and J by 8 bases, with 18 bases left in between.

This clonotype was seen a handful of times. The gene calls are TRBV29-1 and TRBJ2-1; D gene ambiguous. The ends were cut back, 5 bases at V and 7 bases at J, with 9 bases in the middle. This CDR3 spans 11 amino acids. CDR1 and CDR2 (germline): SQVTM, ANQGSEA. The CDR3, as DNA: TGCAGCGTTCTCTACCTGAATGAGCAGTTCTTC. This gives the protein CSVLYLNEQFF.

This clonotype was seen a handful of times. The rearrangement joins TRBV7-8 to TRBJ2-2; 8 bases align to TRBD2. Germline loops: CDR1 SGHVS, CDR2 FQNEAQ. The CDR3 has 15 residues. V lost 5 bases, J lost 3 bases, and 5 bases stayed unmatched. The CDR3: CASSRTSRYTGELFF. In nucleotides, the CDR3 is TGTGCCAGCAGCCGGACTAGCCGCTACACCGGGGAGCTGTTTTTT.

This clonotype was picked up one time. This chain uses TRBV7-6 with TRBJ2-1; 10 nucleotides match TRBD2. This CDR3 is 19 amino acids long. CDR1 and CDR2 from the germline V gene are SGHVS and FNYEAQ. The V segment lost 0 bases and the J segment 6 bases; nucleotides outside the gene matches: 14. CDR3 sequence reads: CASSLALGSGGPLGNEQFF. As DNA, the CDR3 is TGTGCCAGCAGCTTAGCGCTTGGTAGCGGGGGGCCCCTTGGCAATGAGCAGTTCTTC.

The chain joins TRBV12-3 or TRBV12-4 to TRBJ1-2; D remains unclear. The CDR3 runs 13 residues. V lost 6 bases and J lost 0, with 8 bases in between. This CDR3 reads CASSYRSNYGYTF. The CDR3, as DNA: TGTGCCAGCAGCTACCGATCTAACTATGGCTACACCTTC.

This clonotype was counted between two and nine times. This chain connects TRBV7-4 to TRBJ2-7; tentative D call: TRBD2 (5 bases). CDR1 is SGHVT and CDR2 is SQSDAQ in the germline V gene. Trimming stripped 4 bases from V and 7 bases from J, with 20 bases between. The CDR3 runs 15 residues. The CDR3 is CASSSPYDVRREQYF. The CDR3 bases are TGTGCCAGCAGCTCCCCCTATGACGTGAGGAGGGAGCAGTACTTC.

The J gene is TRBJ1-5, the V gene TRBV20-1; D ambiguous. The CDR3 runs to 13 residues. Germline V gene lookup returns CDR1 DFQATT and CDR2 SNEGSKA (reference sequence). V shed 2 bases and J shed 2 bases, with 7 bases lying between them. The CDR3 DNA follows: TGCAGTGCTAGAAGGTGGGGCAATCAGCCCCAGCATTTT. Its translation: CSARRWGNQPQHF.